This TCR beta chain was found in a study of T cell responses to AZD1222 COVID-19 vaccine. General study points: Nearly half of spike-specific TCRs reportedly target variant regions that are unmutated in the B.1.351 and B.1.1.7 variants. Possibly, clonal diversity was underestimated; donors were largely white British and included more females.

In the case of this clone: Its antigen is currently unknown.

The CDR3 has 15 amino acids. CDR1 is MDHEN and CDR2 is SYDVKM in the germline V gene. The junction had 8 bases not matched to a gene; V was cut back by 6 bases and J by 1 base. Repertoires were generated with immunoSEQ multiplex PCR, while TCRdb's copy carries only in-frame clones and drops some. The data show more than 150,000 clones, over 90% seen once. The chain carries TRBV28 and TRBJ1-1, with 7 bases fitting TRBD1. This clonotype was obtained from an adult who received the AZD1222 COVID-19 vaccine. The specimen was peripheral blood, collected 28 days after the second AZD1222 dose. CDR3 loop: CASSPTGASNTEAFF. The CDR3 DNA reads as TGTGCCAGCAGCCCCACAGGGGCTTCGAACACTGAAGCTTTCTTT.